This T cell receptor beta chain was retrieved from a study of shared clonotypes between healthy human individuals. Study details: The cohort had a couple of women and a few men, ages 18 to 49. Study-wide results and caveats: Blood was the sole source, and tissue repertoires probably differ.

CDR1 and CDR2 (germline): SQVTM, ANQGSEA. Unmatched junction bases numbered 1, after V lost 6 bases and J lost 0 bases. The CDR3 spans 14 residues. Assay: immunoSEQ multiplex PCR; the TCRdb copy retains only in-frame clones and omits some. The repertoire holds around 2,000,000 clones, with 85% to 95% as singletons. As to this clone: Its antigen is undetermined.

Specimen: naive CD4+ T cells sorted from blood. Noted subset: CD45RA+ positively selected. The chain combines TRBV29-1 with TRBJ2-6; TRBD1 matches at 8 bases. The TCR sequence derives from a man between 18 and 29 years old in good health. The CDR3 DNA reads TGCAGCGTACAGGGGGGCTCTGGGGCCAACGTCCTGACTTTC. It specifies CSVQGGSGANVLTF.